Below are 15 T cell receptor beta chains sequenced from a single sample in a study of shared clonotypes between healthy human individuals. Repertoires were generated with immunoSEQ multiplex PCR, while TCRdb's copy carries only in-frame clones and drops some. The table records approximately 1,500,000 clones, nearly 99% of them present only once. Sequenced input: naive CD4+ T cells sorted from blood. The subset: CD45RA+ positively selected. The receptors were sampled from a man in his thirties or forties in good health.

This clone was seen a single time. V and J are TRBV5-4 and TRBJ2-1, with 8 bases that match TRBD2. Trimming cost V 2 bases and J 3 bases; bases outside gene matches: 4. Germline assignment: CDR1 SGHNT and CDR2 YYREEE (reference sequence). The CDR3 spans 15 residues. The CDR3 sequence is CASSFPLADYNEQFF. As DNA, the CDR3 is TGTGCCAGCAGCTTCCCACTAGCGGACTACAATGAGCAGTTCTTC.

The chain carries TRBV27 and TRBJ2-2; 9 bases map to TRBD1. The CDR3 extends over 17 amino acids. Germline lookup yields CDR1 MNHEY and CDR2 SMNVEV (reference sequence). The V segment lost 4 bases and the J segment 6 bases; nucleotides outside the gene matches: 12. This CDR3 reads CASSSGGTGKIAGELFF. The CDR3 DNA sequence: TGTGCCAGCAGTTCAGGAGGGACAGGGAAAATCGCCGGGGAGCTGTTTTTT.

This chain links TRBV9 with TRBJ2-3, with 10 bases lining up with TRBD1. Germline V gene sequence: CDR1 SGDLS, CDR2 YYNGEE. CDR3 length equals 15 residues. The V and J ends lost 3 bases and 5 bases, in that order; junction bases with no gene match: 6. Here the CDR3 reads CASSGRQGAIDTQYF. The CDR3 nucleotides read TGTGCCAGCAGCGGAAGACAGGGGGCAATAGATACGCAGTATTTT. Full variable domain (rest looked up from reference TRBV9 and TRBJ2-3): DSGVTQTPKHLITATGQRVTLRCSPRSGDLSVYWYQQSLDQGLQFLIQYYNGEERAKGNILERFSAQQFPDLHSELNLSSLELGDSALYFCASSGRQGAIDTQYFGPGTRLTVL.

J is TRBJ2-7 and V is TRBV7-2; D gene unclear. CDR1 and CDR2 from the germline V gene are SGHTA and FQGNSA. This CDR3 has 14 amino acids. The V end lost 5 bases, the J end lost 7 bases, and 18 bases lay between the germline ends. CDR3 nucleotides: TGTGCCAGCAGCCCCCCCTTCGTGGGTGAGGAGCAGTACTTC. Its protein is CASSPPFVGEEQYF.

The chain links TRBV18 to TRBJ2-3; TRBD1 might be the D (6 bases). With 5 bases removed from V and 0 bases from J, the gap between germline ends came to 6 bases. CDR3 length: 13 residues. Germline loops: CDR1 KGHSH, CDR2 LQKENI. CDR3 in amino acids: CASSGQSTDTQYF. In nucleotides, the CDR3 is TGTGCCAGCTCAGGACAGAGCACAGATACGCAGTATTTT.

The chain joins TRBV11-3 to TRBJ2-1; 8 bases match TRBD2. CDR1 and CDR2 (germline): SGHNT, YENEEA. Trimming took 7 bases from V and 5 from J; bases not matched to a gene: 7. The CDR3 spans 14 residues. This chain's CDR3 is CASKSGRSHNEQFF. CDR3 DNA sequence: TGTGCCAGCAAAAGCGGGAGAAGCCACAATGAGCAGTTCTTC.

The rearrangement uses TRBV28 and TRBJ2-6; weak D call: TRBD2 (6 bases). Trimming cost V 7 bases and J 0 bases, with 19 bases left between them. CDR3 length equals 18 residues. CDR1 and CDR2 from the germline V gene are MDHEN and SYDVKM. CDR3 protein: CASNTVGGRSSGANVLTF. CDR3 sequence (DNA): TGTGCCAGCAACACAGTCGGGGGTAGAAGCTCTGGGGCCAACGTCCTGACTTTC.

CDR3 coding DNA: TGTGCCAGCAGCTTAGCGCTAGCGGGAGGTGTCGAAATCTACGAGCAGTACTTC. This sequence encodes CASSLALAGGVEIYEQYF. This sequence joins TRBV7-2 and TRBJ2-7; 11 bases align to TRBD2. The J segment lost 3 bases and the V segment lost 0 bases, leaving 10 bases of the junction unmatched. The CDR3 is 18 amino acids. Germline V gene data show CDR1 as SGHTA and CDR2 as FQGNSA.

With regard to this clone: The same CDR3 also results from other DNA sequences found in this sample. V is TRBV15 and J is TRBJ1-5; D gene unclear. CDR3 length equals 12 residues. Trimming removed 2 bases at V and 4 bases at J, with 3 bases between. CDR1 is LNHNV, CDR2 YYDKDF, per germline (reference sequence). CDR3 DNA sequence: TGTGCCACCAGCAGAAGAAATCAGCCCCAGCATTTT. This codes for CATSRRNQPQHF.

The chain combines TRBV7-2 with TRBJ1-5; D call uncertain. Trimming pared 1 base from V and 3 bases from J, leaving 10 bases between. The length of the CDR3 is 15 residues. Germline CDR1 is SGHTA and CDR2 is FQGNSA. The CDR3, as DNA: TGTGCCAGCAGCTTAGACCCCGGCCCCAATCAGCCCCAGCATTTT. It codes for CASSLDPGPNQPQHF.

The CDR3, as DNA: TGTGCCAGCTCACGAGTCGATCAGCCCCAGCATTTT. Translated, it gives CASSRVDQPQHF. The V gene is TRBV18, the J gene TRBJ1-5, with D uncertain. This CDR3 is built from 12 residues. CDR1 is KGHSH, CDR2 LQKENI, per germline. Between the trimmed V and J ends, which lost 4 bases and 5 bases, there was a span of 6 bases. The full variable domain, with the rest looked up from reference TRBV18 and TRBJ1-5, is NAGVMQNPRHLVRRRGQEARLRCSPMKGHSHVYWYRQLPEEGLKFMVYLQKENIIDESGMPKERFSAEFPKEGPSILRIQQVVRGDSAAYFCASSRVDQPQHFGDGTRLSIL.

On this clone: Other nucleotide sequences in the sample specify the same CDR3. This chain links TRBV28 with TRBJ1-2; D not certain. The germline CDR1 and CDR2 sequences are MDHEN and SYDVKM. The CDR3 has 12 amino acids. Trimming removed 5 bases from V and 5 bases from J, with 9 bases in between. This CDR3 reads CASSPPLYGYTF. CDR3 sequence (DNA): TGTGCCAGCAGTCCCCCCCTGTATGGCTACACCTTC.

The V and J genes are TRBV30 and TRBJ2-2, with D possibly being TRBD2 (5 bases). Germline-derived CDR1 and CDR2 are GTSNPN and SVGIG (reference sequence). CDR3 size: 16 residues. V lost 0 bases and J 6 bases, leaving 17 bases between the germline ends. This CDR3 is CAWSVSRVGVSGELFF. CDR3 DNA sequence: TGTGCCTGGAGTGTTTCGAGGGTCGGGGTTTCCGGGGAGCTGTTTTTT.

Comments on this clone: This same CDR3 is encoded by further DNA sequences in the sample. The chain joins TRBV7-9 to TRBJ2-3; 8 nucleotides agree with TRBD2. The germline CDR1 and CDR2 sequences are SEHNR and FQNEAQ (reference sequence). The length of the CDR3 is 15 residues. V gave up 1 base and J gave up 0 bases; unmatched junction bases: 0. CDR3 DNA: TGTGCCAGCAGCTTAGTAGCGGGAAGCACAGATACGCAGTATTTT. Translation: CASSLVAGSTDTQYF. Full variable domain (rest looked up from reference TRBV7-9 and TRBJ2-3): DTGVSQNPRHKITKRGQNVTFRCDPISEHNRLYWYRQTLGQGPEFLTYFQNEAQLEKSRLLSDRFSAERPKGSFSTLEIQRTEQGDSAMYLCASSLVAGSTDTQYFGPGTRLTVL.

The chain recombines TRBV9 with TRBJ2-5, with D possibly TRBD2 on 6 matching bases. The CDR3 length is 16 residues. The V gene lost 4 bases and the J gene lost 4 bases, with 20 bases spanning the gap. CDR1 and CDR2 from the germline V gene are SGDLS and YYNGEE. The CDR3 protein is CASSPRIADLAETQYF. The CDR3 nucleotides are TGTGCCAGCAGCCCCAGGATAGCGGATTTGGCAGAGACCCAGTACTTC.